This T cell receptor (beta chain) was captured by sequencing in a study of graft-versus-host responses after intestinal transplantation. Study-wide background: Each patient got anti-thymocyte globulin induction, then tacrolimus and steroids for roughly 3 years.

Only in-frame clones appear in the TCRdb table, and some are missing; sequencing was by immunoSEQ multiplex PCR. The table has some 110,000 clones, 75% to 95% seen once. This CDR3 is built from 15 residues. The germline CDR1 and CDR2 sequences are GTSNPN and SVGIG (reference sequence). V lost 3 bases, J lost 4 bases, and 17 bases lay in between. With respect to this clone: Antigen: not known.

General study results and limits: Graft-donor T cell macrochimerism in patients accompanied high graft-versus-host to host-versus-graft clonal ratios in allografts. Detected in recipient marrow were GvH clones, some of which were first observed in ileum or blood.

The chain uses TRBV30 and TRBJ2-3; the D gene is possibly TRBD1 (8 bases). The sequence was collected from a human donor who received an intestinal transplant. Sequences were derived from unstimulated CD4+ T cells sorted from spleen or lymph node cells, sampled before intestinal transplant. The CDR3 sequence is CAWRGQGGYSDTQYF. The CDR3 DNA sequence: TGTGCCTGGAGAGGACAGGGAGGGTATTCAGATACGCAGTATTTT.